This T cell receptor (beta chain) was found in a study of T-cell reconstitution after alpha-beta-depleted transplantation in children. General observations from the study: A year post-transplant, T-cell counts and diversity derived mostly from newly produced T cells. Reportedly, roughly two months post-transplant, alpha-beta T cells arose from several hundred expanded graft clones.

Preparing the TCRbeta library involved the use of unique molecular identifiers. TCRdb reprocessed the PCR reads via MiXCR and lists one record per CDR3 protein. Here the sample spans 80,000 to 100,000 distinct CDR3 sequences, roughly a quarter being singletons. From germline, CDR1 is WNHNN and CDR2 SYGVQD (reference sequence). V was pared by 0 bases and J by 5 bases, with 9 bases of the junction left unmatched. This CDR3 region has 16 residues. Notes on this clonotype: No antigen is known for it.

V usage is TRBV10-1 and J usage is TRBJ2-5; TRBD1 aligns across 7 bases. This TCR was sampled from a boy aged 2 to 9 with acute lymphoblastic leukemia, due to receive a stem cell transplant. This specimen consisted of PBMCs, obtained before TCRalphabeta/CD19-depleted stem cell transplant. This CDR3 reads CASSESYRGKEETQYF. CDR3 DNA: TGCGCCAGCAGTGAGTCCTACAGGGGTAAGGAGGAGACCCAGTACTTC.